Listed here are 13 T cell receptor beta chains from one sample, sequenced in a study of T cell changes during pregnancy in multiple sclerosis. Only in-frame clones appear in the TCRdb table, and some are missing; sequencing was by immunoSEQ multiplex PCR. The data hold around 30,000 clones, with about 93% observed a single time. The source was CD4+ T cells from peripheral blood mononuclear cells, collected after pregnancy. The receptor set was obtained from a female donor with multiple sclerosis, enrolled in a pregnancy study.

Only one count was recorded for this clone. In DNA form, the CDR3 reads TGTGCCAGCAGCTCACTATCAGGGGATACGCAGTATTTT. Translation gives CASSSLSGDTQYF. The chain combines TRBV5-6 with TRBJ2-3, with D perhaps matching TRBD1 (5 bases). The V end was cut by 3 bases, the J end by 6 bases, with 11 bases between. The CDR3 is 13 amino acids. Germline CDR1 SGHDT, CDR2 YYEEEE.

The rearrangement links TRBV19 to TRBJ2-1, with 8 bases that match TRBD1. CDR3 size: 15 residues. The germline V gene encodes CDR1 LNHDA and CDR2 SQIVND (reference sequence). Germline trimming cut 6 bases from V and 7 bases from J; bases unmatched to any gene: 11. The chain's CDR3 is CASSLDRAIGNEQFF. For the CDR3, the DNA is TGTGCCAGTAGCCTGGACAGGGCTATTGGTAATGAGCAGTTCTTC.

The genes are TRBV5-5 and TRBJ2-7, with 7 bases matching TRBD1. Germline V gene data show CDR1 as SGHKS and CDR2 as YYEKEE (reference sequence). J was trimmed by 7 bases and V by 5 bases; bases with no gene match: 15. The CDR3 sequence is 15 residues long. CDR3 region: CASRMNRGEAGEQYF. The CDR3, as DNA: TGTGCCAGCAGAATGAACAGGGGCGAGGCTGGGGAGCAGTACTTC.

The chain recombines TRBV7-9 with TRBJ2-7, with D uncertain. Germline CDR1 is SEHNR and CDR2 is FQNEAQ (reference sequence). The CDR3 extends over 12 amino acids. V was cut by 5 bases and J by 5 bases, with 10 bases left in between. CDR3 protein: CASSALAHEQYF. The CDR3 DNA is TGTGCCAGCAGCGCCCTCGCGCACGAGCAGTACTTC.

The V and J genes are TRBV7-3 and TRBJ1-4; D is uncertain. Germline CDR1 and CDR2: SGHTA and FQGTGA. The CDR3 totals 16 residues. V lost 1 base to trimming and J lost 0 bases, with 9 bases between them. This chain's CDR3 is CASSLMSRATNEKLFF. In DNA form, the CDR3 reads TGTGCCAGCAGCTTAATGAGCCGAGCAACTAATGAAAAACTGTTTTTT.

The V gene is TRBV18, the J gene TRBJ1-1; possible D gene TRBD1, 6 bases. CDR1 KGHSH and CDR2 LQKENI come from the germline V gene. The CDR3 contains 15 residues. V was cut by 2 bases and J by 2 bases, with 12 bases left in between. CDR3 protein: CASSPTQGTNTEAFF. CDR3 nucleotide sequence: TGTGCCAGCTCACCAACCCAGGGGACAAACACTGAAGCTTTCTTT. Looking up the rest from reference TRBV18 and TRBJ1-1 gives the full variable domain: NAGVMQNPRHLVRRRGQEARLRCSPMKGHSHVYWYRQLPEEGLKFMVYLQKENIIDESGMPKERFSAEFPKEGPSILRIQQVVRGDSAAYFCASSPTQGTNTEAFFGQGTRLTVV.

This clone has more than one count but fewer than ten. The chain recombines TRBV27 with TRBJ2-7, with a tentative D call TRBD2 (5 bases). The CDR3 runs 16 residues. Germline assignment: CDR1 MNHEY and CDR2 SMNVEV (reference sequence). Trimming removed 2 bases from V and 4 bases from J, with 18 bases in between. The CDR3 nucleotides read TGTGCCAGCAGTTTACCGGACTGGCCGTACCCATACGAGCAGTACTTC. Translating gives CASSLPDWPYPYEQYF.

The rearrangement joins TRBV7-2 to TRBJ1-4, with D unresolved. The CDR3 is made up of 15 amino acids. Germline CDR1 SGHTA, CDR2 FQGNSA. V lost 5 bases and J 0 bases, leaving 10 bases between the germline ends. The CDR3 bases are TGTGCCAGCAGCGTAATGGGCGCAACTAATGAAAAACTGTTTTTT. Protein product: CASSVMGATNEKLFF.

The chain carries TRBV7-3 and TRBJ1-1, with D perhaps matching TRBD1 (6 bases). Germline V gives CDR1 SGHTA, CDR2 FQGTGA. The CDR3 runs to 14 residues. Trimming took off 6 bases at V and 4 bases at J, with 15 bases between the two ends. The CDR3 DNA reads as TGTGCCAGCAGTTCACAGGGTTTTGGCACTGAAGCTTTCTTT. Residues: CASSSQGFGTEAFF.

The chain couples TRBV30 to TRBJ2-7, with TRBD2 matching over 7 bases. CDR1 and CDR2 from the germline V gene are GTSNPN and SVGIG (reference sequence). V lost 4 bases to trimming and J lost 6 bases; unmatched junction nucleotides: 6. The CDR3 runs to 12 residues. The CDR3 reads CAWTQSGGEQYF. CDR3 nucleotide sequence: TGTGCCTGGACCCAGTCGGGGGGCGAGCAGTACTTC. The full variable domain, completed using reference TRBV30 and TRBJ2-7, is SQTIHQWPATLVQPVGSPLSLECTVEGTSNPNLYWYRQAAGRGLQLLFYSVGIGQISSEVPQNLSASRPQDRQFILSSKKLLLSDSGFYLCAWTQSGGEQYFGPGTRLTVT.

This clone was seen only once. This chain joins TRBV10-3 and TRBJ2-7, with a weak D call TRBD1 (6 bases). Germline CDR1 reads ENHRY; CDR2 reads SYGVKD. This CDR3 is 13 amino acids long. Trimming pared 6 bases from V and 4 bases from J, leaving 13 bases between. This chain's CDR3 is CAISLEGEYEQYF. The CDR3 DNA is TGTGCCATCAGCCTAGAGGGGGAATACGAGCAGTACTTC.

The chain has TRBV7-2 and TRBJ2-5; D not certain. Deletions cut 6 bases from V and 5 bases from J, with 10 bases between. The CDR3 sequence is 12 residues long. Per germline, CDR1 SGHTA and CDR2 FQGNSA. CDR3 coding DNA: TGTGCCAGCAGTCGCCCCGGGGAGACCCAGTACTTC. It specifies CASSRPGETQYF. The variable domain in full, completed from reference TRBV7-2 and TRBJ2-5, reads GAGVSQSPSNKVTEKGKDVELRCDPISGHTALYWYRQSLGQGLEFLIYFQGNSAPDKSGLPSDRFSAERTGGSVSTLTIQRTQQEDSAVYLCASSRPGETQYFGPGTRLLVL.

This clone came up a few times. V usage is TRBV9 and J usage is TRBJ2-2; D is possibly TRBD1 (5 bases). Between the trimmed V and J ends, which lost 4 bases and 2 bases, there was a span of 15 bases. The CDR3 extends over 16 amino acids. Germline CDR1 SGDLS, CDR2 YYNGEE. This CDR3 is CASSSQPGQNTGELFF. CDR3 DNA: TGTGCCAGCAGCTCCCAGCCAGGGCAAAACACCGGGGAGCTGTTTTTT.